Shown below are 10 T cell receptor beta chains from a single sample sequenced in a study of blood T cell repertoires in COVID-19. TCRdb's copy holds only in-frame clones and misses some; the assay was immunoSEQ multiplex PCR. The sample has about 100,000 clones, roughly 83% seen once. Sequenced input: peripheral blood. These receptors originate from a woman older than 75 with active or convalescent COVID-19.

The J gene is TRBJ2-2, the V gene TRBV27; TRBD1 matches 7 bases. In germline, CDR1 is MNHEY, CDR2 SMNVEV (reference sequence). The CDR3 has 14 residues. V dropped 5 bases and J dropped 8; count of bases not matched to a gene: 8. DNA for the CDR3: TGTGCCAGCAGTCCTGGACAGGAGCCAGGGGAGCTGTTTTTT. Protein: CASSPGQEPGELFF.

The chain recombines TRBV28 with TRBJ1-5, with 7 bases lining up with TRBD1. From germline, CDR1 is MDHEN and CDR2 SYDVKM. J gave up 7 bases and V 6 bases, and 9 bases lay outside the gene matches. This CDR3 is built from 14 residues. The CDR3 DNA reads TGTGCCAGCAGGGAAGGGGGCGCGGGGCAGCCCCAGCATTTT. This encodes CASREGGAGQPQHF.

The chain is built from TRBV28 and TRBJ1-2; D unclear. The CDR3 extends over 14 amino acids. Trimming cost V 3 bases and J 3 bases, with 11 bases left between them. Germline CDR1 MDHEN, CDR2 SYDVKM. CDR3 coding DNA: TGTGCCAGCAGTTTCCCGCGGCCCCACTATGGCTACACCTTC. Protein product: CASSFPRPHYGYTF.

The rearrangement joins TRBV5-8 to TRBJ2-3, with a weak D call TRBD2 (5 bases). Per the germline V gene, CDR1 is SGHTS and CDR2 is YDEGEE. The CDR3 runs to 17 residues. V gave up 0 bases and J gave up 3 bases, with 17 bases separating them. This chain's CDR3 is CASSLARTDWRTDTQYF. CDR3 bases: TGTGCCAGCAGCTTGGCCCGGACGGACTGGAGAACAGATACGCAGTATTTT.

The rearrangement links TRBV19 to TRBJ1-3; D not certain. The CDR3 contains 13 residues. V lost 5 bases and J lost 11, with 16 bases in between. Looked up from germline, CDR1 is LNHDA and CDR2 is SQIVND (reference sequence). The CDR3: CASSERRKTAIYF. The CDR3 bases are TGTGCCAGTAGTGAACGACGGAAAACAGCCATATATTTT. Full variable domain (remainder filled in from reference TRBV19 and TRBJ1-3): DGGITQSPKYLFRKEGQNVTLSCEQNLNHDAMYWYRQDPGQGLRLIYYSQIVNDFQKGDIAEGYSVSREKKESFPLTVTSAQKNPTAFYLCASSERRKTAIYFGEGSWLTVV.

The chain employs TRBV6-5 and TRBJ2-7; tentatively, D is TRBD1 (6 bases). CDR1 is MNHEY, CDR2 SVGAGI, per germline. V lost 5 bases, J lost 3 bases, and 14 bases lay in between. The CDR3 is 14 amino acids. The CDR3 protein is CASSRDRTNYEQYF. DNA for the CDR3: TGTGCCAGCAGTAGAGACAGGACGAACTACGAGCAGTACTTC.

The rearrangement joins TRBV27 to TRBJ1-5; perhaps TRBD1 as D (6 bases). The CDR3 runs to 16 residues. The V gene's germline CDR1 is MNHEY and CDR2 SMNVEV (reference sequence). The ends were cut back, 5 bases at V and 1 base at J, with 15 bases in the middle. CDR3 nucleotide sequence: TGTGCCAGCAGTCCGTCGACAGGTGTCAGCAATCAGCCCCAGCATTTT. Translating it yields CASSPSTGVSNQPQHF.

This chain uses TRBV18 with TRBJ2-3; D ambiguous. This CDR3 region has 16 residues. Trimming cost V 6 bases and J 6 bases, with 22 bases left between them. Germline V gene data show CDR1 as KGHSH and CDR2 as LQKENI. The CDR3 sequence is CASSLTYHGISDTQYF. In DNA form, the CDR3 reads TGTGCCAGCTCCCTTACTTATCACGGTATATCTGATACGCAGTATTTT.

The rearrangement uses TRBV7-9 and TRBJ1-2, with 8 nucleotides matching TRBD1. This CDR3 comprises 16 residues. Germline CDR1 reads SEHNR; CDR2 reads FQNEAQ (reference sequence). V dropped 5 bases and J dropped 5; count of bases not matched to a gene: 13. The CDR3 DNA reads as TGTGCCAGCAGCCCGGAGCAGGGGGCACTCTTGTATGGCTACACCTTC. It is translated as CASSPEQGALLYGYTF. Variable domain in full (rest from reference TRBV7-9 and TRBJ1-2): DTGVSQNPRHKITKRGQNVTFRCDPISEHNRLYWYRQTLGQGPEFLTYFQNEAQLEKSRLLSDRFSAERPKGSFSTLEIQRTEQGDSAMYLCASSPEQGALLYGYTFGSGTRLTVV.

The chain joins TRBV7-2 to TRBJ2-1; perhaps TRBD2 as D (6 bases). V gave up 4 bases and J gave up 16 bases, with 20 bases separating them. Germline V gene sequence: CDR1 SGHTA, CDR2 FQGNSA. The CDR3 has 13 amino acids. The CDR3 loop is CASSSVRDFDSFF. The CDR3 bases are TGTGCCAGCAGCTCGGTCCGGGACTTTGATTCATTCTTC.